This is a list of T cell receptor beta chains from one sample in a study of neurological immune-mediated disorders. MiXCR was run by TCRdb on the 5' RACE reads, yielding one entry per CDR3 protein. Counted here are some 25,000 distinct CDR3 sequences, over 5.5% occurring once; the ten biggest clones make up 4% to 5.5%. Sequenced: PBMCs. The receptors come from a middle-aged woman in good health. CDR3s include the opening cysteine and the closing phenylalanine or tryptophan. The D gene is left open where the match is weak. Clone size appears in some rows only: once, few, many, or a class for an expanded clone.

abundance: many
d_gene: -
j_gene: TRBJ2-1
v_gene: TRBV5-4
CDR3aa: CASSPPRERQFF
CDR3nt: TGTGCCAGCAGTCCCCCCCGGGAAAGGCAGTTCTTC

abundance: many
d_gene: -
j_gene: TRBJ2-7
v_gene: TRBV7-2
CDR3aa: CASSLRGRPGDYEQYF
CDR3nt: TGTGCCAGCAGCTTACGGGGGAGGCCCGGAGACTACGAGCAGTACTTC

abundance: many
d_gene: TRBD2
j_gene: TRBJ2-5
v_gene: TRBV10-2
CDR3aa: CASSVAGVETQYF
CDR3nt: TGCGCCAGCAGTGTAGCGGGAGTCGAGACCCAGTACTTC

abundance: few
d_gene: -
j_gene: TRBJ2-1
v_gene: TRBV6-1
CDR3aa: CASSEARVETSKNEQFF
CDR3nt: TGTGCCAGCAGTGAAGCGCGAGTAGAGACTAGTAAAAATGAGCAGTTCTTC

abundance: many
d_gene: TRBD2
j_gene: TRBJ2-7
v_gene: TRBV5-1
CDR3aa: CASRMSGRNEQYF
CDR3nt: TGCGCCAGCCGAATGAGCGGGAGAAACGAGCAGTACTTC

abundance: many
d_gene: -
j_gene: TRBJ1-2
v_gene: TRBV27
CDR3aa: CASRGQGEVYGYTF
CDR3nt: TGTGCCAGCAGAGGGCAGGGTGAGGTCTATGGCTACACCTTC

abundance: many
d_gene: TRBD2
j_gene: TRBJ2-1
v_gene: TRBV6-4
CDR3aa: CASSEIGLAGGSSYNEQFF
CDR3nt: TGTGCCAGCAGTGAAATAGGACTAGCGGGAGGGAGCTCCTACAATGAGCAGTTCTTC

abundance: many
d_gene: -
j_gene: TRBJ1-1
v_gene: TRBV18
CDR3aa: CASSPEQISNTEAFF
CDR3nt: TGTGCCAGCTCACCGGAACAGATTTCGAACACTGAAGCTTTCTTT

abundance: -
d_gene: -
j_gene: TRBJ2-1
v_gene: TRBV5-1
CDR3aa: CASSFYICSASHQPPPYNEQFF
CDR3nt: -

abundance: many
d_gene: TRBD2
j_gene: TRBJ2-1
v_gene: TRBV20-1
CDR3aa: CSARGAGGPPEQFF
CDR3nt: TGCAGTGCTAGAGGTGCGGGAGGGCCCCCTGAGCAGTTCTTC

abundance: many
d_gene: TRBD2
j_gene: TRBJ2-1
v_gene: TRBV10-3
CDR3aa: CAIRGTSGRASNEQFF
CDR3nt: TGTGCCATCAGGGGGACTAGCGGGAGGGCCAGCAATGAGCAGTTCTTC

abundance: -
d_gene: TRBD2
j_gene: TRBJ2-7
v_gene: TRBV18
CDR3aa: CASSPDLAGGSYEQYF
CDR3nt: TGTGCCAGCTCACCCGACCTGGCGGGAGGTTCCTACGAGCAGTACTTC

abundance: many
d_gene: -
j_gene: TRBJ2-5
v_gene: TRBV7-8
CDR3aa: CASSWDSETQYF
CDR3nt: TGTGCCAGCAGTTGGGACTCAGAGACCCAGTACTTC

abundance: -
d_gene: TRBD2
j_gene: TRBJ2-7
v_gene: TRBV20-1
CDR3aa: CSSRDSGRGHEQNF
CDR3nt: TGCAGTTCTAGGGATAGCGGGAGGGGACACGAGCAGAACTTC

abundance: many
d_gene: -
j_gene: TRBJ1-1
v_gene: TRBV20-1
CDR3aa: CSARDSLRGESTEAFF
CDR3nt: TGCAGTGCTAGAGATTCCTTAAGAGGGGAAAGCACTGAAGCTTTCTTT

abundance: many
d_gene: -
j_gene: TRBJ2-7
v_gene: TRBV3-1
CDR3aa: CASSQSTGSYEQYF
CDR3nt: TGTGCCAGCAGCCAATCCACAGGCTCCTACGAGCAGTACTTC

abundance: many
d_gene: TRBD2
j_gene: TRBJ2-1
v_gene: TRBV24-1
CDR3aa: CATSDFKSSGNSYNEQFF
CDR3nt: TGTGCCACCAGTGATTTCAAGTCTAGCGGTAATTCCTACAATGAGCAGTTCTTC

abundance: many
d_gene: -
j_gene: TRBJ2-3
v_gene: TRBV5-1
CDR3aa: CASSFTTDTQYF
CDR3nt: TGCGCCAGCAGCTTCACCACAGATACGCAGTATTTT

abundance: medium-sized
d_gene: -
j_gene: TRBJ2-3
v_gene: TRBV2
CDR3aa: CASRPLGGTDTQYF
CDR3nt: TGTGCCAGCAGACCTCTCGGTGGCACAGATACGCAGTATTTT

abundance: many
d_gene: -
j_gene: TRBJ2-1
v_gene: TRBV27
CDR3aa: CASSLAWSSYNEQFF
CDR3nt: TGTGCCAGCAGTTTAGCCTGGAGCTCCTACAATGAGCAGTTCTTC

abundance: many
d_gene: -
j_gene: TRBJ1-1
v_gene: TRBV3-1
CDR3aa: CASSQGGPNTEAFF
CDR3nt: TGTGCCAGCAGCCAAGGGGGACCGAACACTGAAGCTTTCTTT

abundance: many
d_gene: TRBD2
j_gene: TRBJ2-2
v_gene: TRBV20-1
CDR3aa: CSASSAGRRREGTGELFF
CDR3nt: TGCAGTGCTAGTTCCGCAGGGAGGAGAAGGGAGGGCACCGGGGAGCTGTTTTTT

abundance: many
d_gene: -
j_gene: TRBJ2-7
v_gene: TRBV5-1
CDR3aa: CASSLDGQSYEQYF
CDR3nt: TGCGCCAGCAGCTTGGACGGCCAGTCCTACGAGCAGTACTTC

abundance: many
d_gene: TRBD1
j_gene: TRBJ2-5
v_gene: TRBV7-2
CDR3aa: CASETGAKETQYF
CDR3nt: TGTGCCAGCGAGACAGGGGCAAAAGAGACCCAGTACTTC

abundance: many
d_gene: -
j_gene: TRBJ1-2
v_gene: TRBV5-1
CDR3aa: CASSYGESNYGYTF
CDR3nt: TGCGCCAGCAGCTACGGAGAATCTAACTATGGCTACACCTTC

abundance: many
d_gene: -
j_gene: TRBJ2-5
v_gene: TRBV29-1
CDR3aa: CSVRVRGNLAETQYF
CDR3nt: TGCAGCGTTAGAGTGCGGGGAAATCTGGCAGAGACCCAGTACTTC

abundance: medium-sized
d_gene: -
j_gene: TRBJ2-7
v_gene: TRBV2
CDR3aa: CASRETGTIYEQYF
CDR3nt: TGTGCCAGCAGGGAGACAGGAACCATTTACGAGCAGTACTTC

abundance: many
d_gene: TRBD2
j_gene: TRBJ2-2
v_gene: TRBV12-3/TRBV12-4
CDR3aa: CASTGLAGGDTGELFF
CDR3nt: TGTGCCAGCACGGGACTAGCGGGAGGGGACACCGGGGAGCTGTTTTTT

abundance: many
d_gene: -
j_gene: TRBJ1-1
v_gene: TRBV6-2/TRBV6-3
CDR3aa: CASSYGPLRNAEAFF
CDR3nt: TGTGCCAGCAGTTACGGTCCTTTGAGGAACGCTGAAGCTTTCTTT

abundance: medium-sized
d_gene: TRBD1
j_gene: TRBJ1-5
v_gene: TRBV9
CDR3aa: CASSVGTGMGQPQHF
CDR3nt: TGTGCCAGCAGCGTAGGGACAGGGATGGGACAGCCCCAGCATTTT

abundance: many
d_gene: TRBD2
j_gene: TRBJ2-1
v_gene: TRBV5-5
CDR3aa: CASSLRGTSGHNRFF
CDR3nt: TGTGCCAGCAGCTTGCGGGGTACTAGCGGCCACAATAGGTTCTTC

abundance: many
d_gene: -
j_gene: TRBJ2-5
v_gene: TRBV3-1
CDR3aa: CASSPEGRGETQYF
CDR3nt: TGTGCCAGCAGCCCCGAGGGGAGAGGAGAGACCCAGTACTTC

abundance: many
d_gene: -
j_gene: TRBJ2-1
v_gene: TRBV5-6
CDR3aa: CASTLQGVNEQFF
CDR3nt: TGTGCCAGCACGCTTCAGGGCGTCAATGAGCAGTTCTTC

abundance: many
d_gene: TRBD1
j_gene: TRBJ1-5
v_gene: TRBV20-1
CDR3aa: CSAEGDRGGDQPQHF
CDR3nt: TGCAGTGCCGAAGGGGACAGGGGGGGAGACCAGCCCCAGCATTTT

abundance: many
d_gene: TRBD1
j_gene: TRBJ1-1
v_gene: TRBV5-1
CDR3aa: CASSTGTGSEAFF
CDR3nt: TGCGCCAGCAGCACCGGGACAGGGAGTGAAGCTTTCTTT

abundance: many
d_gene: TRBD1
j_gene: TRBJ2-7
v_gene: TRBV20-1
CDR3aa: CSARDKGTVAPYEQYF
CDR3nt: TGCAGTGCTAGAGATAAAGGGACAGTTGCCCCTTACGAGCAGTACTTC

abundance: many
d_gene: -
j_gene: TRBJ2-5
v_gene: TRBV5-1
CDR3aa: CASSLRGGSQETQYF
CDR3nt: TGCGCCAGCAGCCTGAGGGGCGGATCCCAAGAGACCCAGTACTTC

abundance: many
d_gene: -
j_gene: TRBJ2-3
v_gene: TRBV4-3
CDR3aa: CASSQEFSRADTQYF
CDR3nt: TGCGCCAGCAGCCAAGAATTTAGCCGGGCAGATACGCAGTATTTT

abundance: many
d_gene: TRBD1
j_gene: TRBJ2-1
v_gene: TRBV24-1
CDR3aa: CATSDLRGLNEQFF
CDR3nt: TGTGCCACCAGTGACCTTAGGGGGCTCAATGAGCAGTTCTTC

abundance: many
d_gene: TRBD2
j_gene: TRBJ2-1
v_gene: TRBV5-1
CDR3aa: CASSFSLLAGPSNEQFF
CDR3nt: TGCGCCAGCAGCTTTAGCCTCCTAGCGGGTCCTTCCAATGAGCAGTTCTTC

abundance: many
d_gene: TRBD1
j_gene: TRBJ1-5
v_gene: TRBV18
CDR3aa: CASSPDRGGNQPQHF
CDR3nt: TGTGCCAGCTCACCAGACAGGGGGGGCAATCAGCCCCAGCATTTT

abundance: many
d_gene: -
j_gene: TRBJ2-7
v_gene: TRBV29-1
CDR3aa: CSVHPGLAEVVEQYF
CDR3nt: TGCAGCGTTCACCCAGGACTCGCTGAGGTGGTGGAGCAGTACTTC

abundance: many
d_gene: -
j_gene: TRBJ2-6
v_gene: TRBV4-2
CDR3aa: CASSPLEGAGANVLTF
CDR3nt: TGTGCCAGCAGCCCCCTCGAGGGGGCTGGGGCCAACGTCCTGACTTTC

abundance: many
d_gene: TRBD2
j_gene: TRBJ2-1
v_gene: TRBV5-1
CDR3aa: CASSLSGRVNNEQFF
CDR3nt: TGCGCCAGCAGCTTATCCGGGAGGGTTAACAATGAGCAGTTCTTC

abundance: many
d_gene: TRBD2
j_gene: TRBJ2-7
v_gene: TRBV7-9
CDR3aa: CASSFVSGRPVEQYF
CDR3nt: TGTGCCAGCAGCTTCGTTAGCGGGAGGCCCGTCGAGCAGTACTTC

abundance: many
d_gene: -
j_gene: TRBJ2-3
v_gene: TRBV20-1
CDR3aa: CSASGGKGDTQYF
CDR3nt: TGCAGTGCTAGTGGGGGGAAAGGAGATACGCAGTATTTT

abundance: medium-sized
d_gene: TRBD1
j_gene: TRBJ2-4
v_gene: TRBV14
CDR3aa: CASSHAGGENIQYF
CDR3nt: TGTGCCAGCAGCCATGCAGGGGGCGAAAACATTCAGTACTTC

abundance: many
d_gene: -
j_gene: TRBJ2-5
v_gene: TRBV19
CDR3aa: CASSMLVGNREETQYF
CDR3nt: TGTGCCAGTAGTATGTTGGTCGGGAATCGGGAAGAGACCCAGTACTTC

abundance: many
d_gene: -
j_gene: TRBJ2-7
v_gene: TRBV20-1
CDR3aa: CSARVSGKTYEQYF
CDR3nt: TGCAGTGCTAGAGTGAGCGGAAAAACCTACGAGCAGTACTTC

abundance: many
d_gene: -
j_gene: TRBJ1-1
v_gene: TRBV29-1
CDR3aa: CSAGFRGNTEAFF
CDR3nt: TGCAGCGCCGGATTTAGGGGGAACACTGAAGCTTTCTTT

abundance: many
d_gene: -
j_gene: TRBJ2-7
v_gene: TRBV20-1
CDR3aa: CSARDLLFLGEQYF
CDR3nt: TGCAGTGCTAGAGATCTACTGTTCCTTGGCGAGCAGTACTTC

abundance: many
d_gene: -
j_gene: TRBJ2-2
v_gene: TRBV24-1
CDR3aa: CATSGPRPGTGELFF
CDR3nt: TGTGCCACCAGTGGGCCACGGCCTGGCACCGGGGAGCTGTTTTTT

abundance: many
d_gene: -
j_gene: TRBJ2-3
v_gene: TRBV29-1
CDR3aa: CSVESGADTQYF
CDR3nt: TGCAGCGTTGAATCGGGGGCAGATACGCAGTATTTT

abundance: few
d_gene: TRBD2
j_gene: TRBJ2-1
v_gene: TRBV6-5
CDR3aa: CASSTGLAGPLDEQFF
CDR3nt: TGTGCCAGCAGCACGGGACTAGCGGGCCCCCTCGATGAGCAGTTCTTC

abundance: many
d_gene: TRBD1
j_gene: TRBJ1-2
v_gene: TRBV5-1
CDR3aa: CASSPVPGQGNYGYTF
CDR3nt: TGCGCCAGCAGCCCCGTCCCGGGACAGGGAAACTATGGCTACACCTTC